A selection of T cell receptor beta chains follows, all from one sample in a study of blood T cells in healthy people across ages. TCRdb recomputed calls from the 5' RACE reads with MiXCR, one row per CDR3 protein. This table holds about 1.1 million distinct CDR3 sequences, roughly two fifths found once. Sequenced sample: blood. Every receptor here comes from a man younger than 30 in good health. Both conserved end residues are trimmed from each CDR3.

V gene | CDR3 length | CDR3 protein
TRBV7-9 | 13 | ASSRLAGGHNEQY
TRBV12-3/TRBV12-4 | 13 | ASTPGQAEGTEAF
TRBV7-9 | 15 | ASSYHEKQGVGSPLH
TRBV6-5 | 13 | ASSYGSLGRDTQY
TRBV7-2 | 12 | ASSLLGGDTEAF
TRBV28 | 13 | ASSLGEFSTDTQY
TRBV29-1 | 11 | SVDRGDSYGYT
TRBV25-1 | 12 | ASSVSQGTYGYT
TRBV28 | 14 | ASSTRDRGLRDTQY
TRBV24-1 | 12 | ATSGGVGTDTQY
TRBV10-3 | 11 | AIRGGTSEKLF
TRBV20-1 | 11 | SAGQAVNQPQH
TRBV12-3/TRBV12-4 | 13 | ASSSPTGINTEAF
TRBV20-1 | 13 | SATTSGGASDTQY
TRBV27 | 13 | ASSCGPGSSNGYT
TRBV12-3/TRBV12-4 | 9 | ASSRAREQF
TRBV12-3/TRBV12-4 | 15 | ATYSAPSGWSTDTQY
TRBV19 | 14 | ASTDSSGAVHQPQH
TRBV6-5 | 13 | ASSHRDSLYNEQY
TRBV20-1 | 12 | SAEIAGSTDTQY
TRBV6-6 | 14 | ASSMTGGEANEKLF
TRBV14 | 14 | ASSQVAFSGANVLT
TRBV20-1 | 12 | SASRGAGYNEQF
TRBV2 | 14 | ASSEFRGRRRNEAF
TRBV2 | 14 | ASSEGTGSRQETQY
TRBV6-1 | 11 | ASTGDLNTEAF
TRBV20-1 | 9 | SAIDSNVLT